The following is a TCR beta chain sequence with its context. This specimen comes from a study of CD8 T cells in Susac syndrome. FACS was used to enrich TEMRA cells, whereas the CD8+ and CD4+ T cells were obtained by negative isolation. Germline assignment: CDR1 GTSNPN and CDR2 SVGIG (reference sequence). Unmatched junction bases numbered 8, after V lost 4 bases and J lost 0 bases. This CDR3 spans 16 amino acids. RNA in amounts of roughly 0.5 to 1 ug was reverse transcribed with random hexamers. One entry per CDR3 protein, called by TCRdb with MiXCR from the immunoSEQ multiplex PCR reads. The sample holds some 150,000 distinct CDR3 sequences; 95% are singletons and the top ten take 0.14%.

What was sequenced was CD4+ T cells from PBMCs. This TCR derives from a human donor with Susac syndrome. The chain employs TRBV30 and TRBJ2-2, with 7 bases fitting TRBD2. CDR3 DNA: TGTGCCTGGACCCTCCGGGGGACTACGAACACCGGGGAGCTGTTTTTT. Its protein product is CAWTLRGTTNTGELFF.